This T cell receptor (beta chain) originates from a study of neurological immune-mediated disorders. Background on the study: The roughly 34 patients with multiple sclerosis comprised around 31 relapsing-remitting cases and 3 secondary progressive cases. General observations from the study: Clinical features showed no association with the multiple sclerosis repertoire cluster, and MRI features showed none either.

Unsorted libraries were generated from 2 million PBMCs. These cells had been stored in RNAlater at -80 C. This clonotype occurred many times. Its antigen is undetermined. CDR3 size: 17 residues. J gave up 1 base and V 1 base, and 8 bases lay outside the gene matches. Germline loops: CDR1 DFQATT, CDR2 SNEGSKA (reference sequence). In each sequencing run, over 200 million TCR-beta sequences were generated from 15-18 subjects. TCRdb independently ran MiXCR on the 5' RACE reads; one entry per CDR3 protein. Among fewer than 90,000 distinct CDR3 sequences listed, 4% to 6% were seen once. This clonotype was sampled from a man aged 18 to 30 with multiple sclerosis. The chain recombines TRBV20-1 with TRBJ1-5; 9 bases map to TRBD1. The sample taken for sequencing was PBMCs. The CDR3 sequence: CSARVGGTGYSNQPQHF. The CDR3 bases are TGCAGTGCTAGAGTCGGGGGGACAGGGTACAGCAATCAGCCCCAGCATTTT.